These 15 T cell receptor beta chains were sequenced from one sample in a study of T cells in Graves' hyperthyroidism and ophthalmopathy. What was amplified from RNA transcripts were TCR beta CDR3 regions. First-round RT-PCR with HTBI primers amplified the TCR CDR3 region. TCRdb redid the calling of the multiplex PCR reads with MiXCR, one entry per CDR3 protein. Of 600,000 to 700,000 distinct CDR3 sequences listed, approximately 15% are singletons. The sequenced material came from blood. These receptors originate from a woman in her 40s with Graves' ophthalmopathy.

The chain recombines TRBV24-1 with TRBJ2-4, with D possibly called TRBD1 or TRBD2 (5 bases each). The germline V gene encodes CDR1 KGHDR and CDR2 SFDVKD. Trimming removed 2 bases from V and 6 bases from J, with 13 bases in between. The length of the CDR3 is 15 residues. CDR3 loop: CATSDSARERNIQYF. In nucleotides, the CDR3 is TGTGCCACCAGTGATTCGGCCAGGGAGAGAAACATTCAGTACTTC.

This clonotype showed up just a few times. Given a much more abundant clone one base away, this may be a read error. The chain links TRBV12-3 or TRBV12-4 to TRBJ2-1; the match to TRBD2 covers 10 bases. This CDR3 region has 15 residues. Losses at the gene ends were 7 bases for V and 6 bases for J; bases not matched to a gene: 9. The CDR3 coding sequence is TGTGCCAGCAACCCACCGGGACTAGCGAGCAATGAGCAGTTCTTC. This gives the protein CASNPPGLASNEQFF.

This clonotype was detected many times. This chain connects TRBV6-5 to TRBJ1-2; a possible D gene is TRBD1 (5 bases). V was cut by 2 bases and J by 4 bases, with 8 bases left in between. Germline V CDR1 and CDR2: MNHEY, SVGAGI. The CDR3 runs to 13 residues. The CDR3 region is CASSYRQSYGYTF. CDR3 coding DNA: TGTGCCAGCAGTTACCGACAGTCCTATGGCTACACCTTC.

The V and J genes are TRBV24-1 and TRBJ2-7; a weak D match, TRBD2 (6 bases). Trimming removed 6 bases at V and 7 bases at J, with 9 bases between. Germline loops: CDR1 KGHDR, CDR2 SFDVKD. The length of the CDR3 is 11 residues. CDR3 DNA: TGTGCCACCAGTCGGGGGAGAGAGCAGTACTTC. It codes for CATSRGREQYF.

This clonotype appeared many times. The rearrangement uses TRBV19 and TRBJ1-5; TRBD1 is a possible D gene (6 bases). Germline CDR1 and CDR2: LNHDA and SQIVND (reference sequence). The ends were cut back, 8 bases at V and 0 bases at J, with 14 bases in the middle. The CDR3 is 15 amino acids. CDR3 nucleotides: TGTGCCAGTTCCGGCACAGGGTTTAGCAATCAGCCCCAGCATTTT. This codes for CASSGTGFSNQPQHF.

This clonotype came up many times. The chain links TRBV9 to TRBJ2-3; 9 nucleotides line up with TRBD2. The CDR3 totals 15 residues. V was clipped by 5 bases and J by 1 base; unmatched bases: 5. In germline, CDR1 is SGDLS, CDR2 YYNGEE. CDR3: CASSGGLARTDTQYF. CDR3 coding DNA: TGTGCCAGCAGTGGGGGACTAGCCCGCACAGATACGCAGTATTTT.

This clonotype was counted at least ten times. V gene TRBV6-1 combines with J gene TRBJ1-5; tentatively, D is TRBD1 (6 bases). CDR1 MNHNS and CDR2 SASEGT come from the germline V gene. Trimming removed 5 bases from V and 6 bases from J, with 20 bases in between. CDR3 length: 16 residues. CDR3 residues: CASSPQSRGSGQPQHF. In nucleotides, the CDR3 is TGTGCCAGCAGTCCTCAGAGCAGGGGCAGTGGTCAGCCCCAGCATTTT.

A few counts support this clonotype. The chain has TRBV5-6 and TRBJ2-7; possible D gene TRBD1, 5 bases. Germline loops: CDR1 SGHDT, CDR2 YYEEEE. The CDR3 is 15 residues long. Trimming shortened V by 3 bases and J by 0 bases, and 13 bases separated the two germline ends. DNA for the CDR3: TGTGCCAGCAGCTCCCGAGAGACAGCCTCCTACGAGCAGTACTTC. Translation gives CASSSRETASYEQYF.

This clonotype has just a few counts. The CDR3 end shows no conserved phenylalanine or tryptophan, and so a read error is likely. The chain has TRBV20-1 and TRBJ1-2, with unresolved D. Per the germline V gene, CDR1 is DFQATT and CDR2 is SNEGSKA (reference sequence). The V and J ends lost 3 bases and 8 bases respectively, with 22 bases between them. The CDR3 is 15 amino acids. This CDR3 reads CSASPTLWEGEGYTV. The CDR3 coding sequence is TGCAGTGCTAGCCCCACGCTTTGGGAGGGAGAAGGCTACACCGTC.

This clonotype has ten or more counts. CDR3 amino acids: CASSLATGTEYEQYF. CDR3 coding DNA: TGTGCCAGCAGCTTAGCAACCGGGACTGAGTACGAGCAGTACTTC. This chain links TRBV7-2 with TRBJ2-7; D perhaps matches TRBD2 (6 bases). V was clipped by 0 bases and J by 4 bases, with 13 bases between them. This CDR3 is 15 amino acids long. Germline V CDR1 and CDR2: SGHTA, FQGNSA.

This clonotype occurred many times. The chain recombines TRBV19 with TRBJ2-2; 9 nucleotides line up with TRBD1. Per the germline V gene, CDR1 is LNHDA and CDR2 is SQIVND (reference sequence). Trimming removed 10 bases from V and 5 bases from J; junction bases left unmatched: 5. This CDR3 contains 13 residues. The CDR3, as DNA: TGTGCCACCCGGACAGGGGCAACCGGGGAGCTGTTTTTT. As protein: CATRTGATGELFF.

In this sample, this clonotype turned up many times. The chain recombines TRBV5-1 with TRBJ2-7, with TRBD1 matching over 10 bases. The germline gives CDR1 SGHRS, CDR2 YFSETQ. This CDR3 comprises 15 residues. V lost 4 bases and J lost 4; bases outside the gene matches: 8. CDR3 sequence: CASSLGTGVRYEQYF. The DNA for the CDR3 is TGCGCCAGCAGCCTCGGGACAGGGGTTAGGTACGAGCAGTACTTC.

This clonotype was seen a few times. V gene TRBV25-1 combines with J gene TRBJ2-7, with a tentative D call TRBD2 (6 bases). Germline CDR1 is MGHDK and CDR2 is SYGVNS. Trimming shortened V by 0 bases and J by 0 bases, and 9 bases separated the two germline ends. CDR3 length: 15 amino acids. The CDR3 here is CASSEYAGSSYEQYF. In DNA, the CDR3 is TGTGCCAGCAGTGAATATGCCGGGAGCTCCTACGAGCAGTACTTC.

The sample holds many counts of this clonotype. The rearrangement links TRBV28 to TRBJ1-2; 7 nucleotides agree with TRBD1. This CDR3 region has 14 residues. The germline V gene encodes CDR1 MDHEN and CDR2 SYDVKM. V dropped 7 bases and J dropped 3; count of bases not matched to a gene: 8. The chain's CDR3 is CASNPGGGDYGYTF. As DNA, the CDR3 is TGTGCCAGCAATCCAGGGGGGGGCGACTATGGCTACACCTTC.

In this sample, this clonotype turned up many times. A clone one base away is much larger, so this may be a read error. The V call is TRBV28, the J call TRBJ2-5, with 12 bases lining up with TRBD2. The germline CDR1 and CDR2 sequences are MDHEN and SYDVKM. The V gene end was trimmed by 6 bases and the J gene end by 9 bases; junction bases not matched to a gene: 14. The CDR3 is 16 amino acids. The CDR3 here is CASRTLTSGRVEAQYF. CDR3 DNA sequence: TGTGCCAGCAGGACCTTGACTAGCGGGAGAGTTGAGGCCCAGTACTTC. Looking up the rest from reference TRBV28 and TRBJ2-5 gives the full variable domain: DVKVTQSSRYLVKRTGEKVFLECVQDMDHENMFWYRQDPGLGLRLIYFSYDVKMKEKGDIPEGYSVSREKKERFSLILESASTNQTSMYLCASRTLTSGRVEAQYFGPGTRLLVL.